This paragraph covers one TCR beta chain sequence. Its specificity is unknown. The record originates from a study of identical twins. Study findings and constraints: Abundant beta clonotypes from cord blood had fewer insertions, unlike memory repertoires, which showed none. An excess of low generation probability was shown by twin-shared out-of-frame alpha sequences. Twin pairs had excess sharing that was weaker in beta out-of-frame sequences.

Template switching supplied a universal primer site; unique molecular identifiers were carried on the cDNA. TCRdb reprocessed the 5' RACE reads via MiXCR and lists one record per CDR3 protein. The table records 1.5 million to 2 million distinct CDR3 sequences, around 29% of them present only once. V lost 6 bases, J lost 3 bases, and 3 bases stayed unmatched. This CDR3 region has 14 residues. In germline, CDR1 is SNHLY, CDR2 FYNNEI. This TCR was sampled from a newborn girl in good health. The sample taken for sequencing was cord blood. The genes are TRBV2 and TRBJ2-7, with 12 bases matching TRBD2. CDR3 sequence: CASSGLAGFYEQYF. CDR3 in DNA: TGTGCCAGCAGCGGACTAGCGGGGTTCTACGAGCAGTACTTC.